The 31 T cell receptor beta chains given below trace back to one sample, sequenced in a study of shared clonotypes between healthy human individuals (dated by TCRdb to the early 2020s). CD8 naive samples consisted of CD45RO-negative cells that were positively selected for CCR7, yielding a CD45RA+CCR7+ population without TemRA cells. The library was built by means of the immunoSEQ multiplex PCR assay. TCRdb limited this immuneACCESS table to in-frame rearrangements with V and J called. A share of clones is missing; checked studies link under half to unresolved V genes, and the rest is unexplained. The sample contains about 2 million clones, about 95% of them found a single time. The leading ten clones occupy 1% to 1.5% of the sample. Input material: naive CD8+ T cells sorted from blood. The sample's cell subset or site, from its label and the paper: CD45RA+CCR7+. Receptor source: a man in his late teens or twenties in good health.

V usage is TRBV7-9 and J usage is TRBJ2-2, with 9 bases identical to TRBD2. Trimming at V came to 4 bases and at J to 3 bases, leaving 6 bases not matched to a gene. CDR3 length equals 16 residues. The germline CDR1 and CDR2 sequences are SEHNR and FQNEAQ (reference sequence). CDR3 region: CASSSRLAVDTGELFF. In DNA, the CDR3 is TGTGCCAGCAGCTCCAGACTAGCGGTTGACACCGGGGAGCTGTTTTTT.

V gene TRBV5-1 combines with J gene TRBJ1-2; 12 bases line up with TRBD1. V gave up 4 bases and J gave up 2 bases; unmatched junction bases: 9. The germline V gene encodes CDR1 SGHRS and CDR2 YFSETQ. The CDR3 length is 17 residues. CDR3 nucleotides: TGCGCCAGCAGCGGCCGGGACAGGGGGCTCGTAAACTATGGCTACACCTTC. As protein: CASSGRDRGLVNYGYTF.

The rearrangement joins TRBV7-9 to TRBJ2-7; 8 positions agree with TRBD1. Germline-derived CDR1 and CDR2 are SEHNR and FQNEAQ (reference sequence). The CDR3 length is 13 residues. V gave up 5 bases and J gave up 3 bases; unmatched junction bases: 3. The CDR3 spells CASSGQGLYEQYF. The CDR3 nucleotides are TGTGCCAGCAGCGGACAGGGTCTCTACGAGCAGTACTTC.

The genes are TRBV6-4 and TRBJ1-2; unclear D gene. V was shortened by 9 bases and J by 8 bases, with 7 bases between the two germline ends. Germline loops: CDR1 MRHNA, CDR2 SNTAGT. CDR3 length equals 9 residues. As DNA, the CDR3 is TGTGCCAGGCTGAGGGGCTACACCTTC. Amino acids: CARLRGYTF.

The rearrangement links TRBV5-4 to TRBJ2-5, with TRBD2 matching over 7 bases. The CDR3 runs 16 residues. Trimming removed 0 bases from V and 5 bases from J; junction bases left unmatched: 10. Germline-derived CDR1 and CDR2 are SGHNT and YYREEE (reference sequence). The CDR3, as DNA: TGTGCCAGCAGCTTGGGTGCGGGAGCTGTAGATGAGACCCAGTACTTC. Protein: CASSLGAGAVDETQYF. Combining the CDR3 with reference TRBV5-4 and TRBJ2-5 gives the whole variable domain ETGVTQSPTHLIKTRGQQVTLRCSSQSGHNTVSWYQQALGQGPQFIFQYYREEENGRGNFPPRFSGLQFPNYSSELNVNALELDDSALYLCASSLGAGAVDETQYFGPGTRLLVL.

The rearrangement links TRBV5-1 to TRBJ1-2; no clear D. Germline CDR1 is SGHRS and CDR2 is YFSETQ. The ends were cut back, 0 bases at V and 5 bases at J, with 8 bases in the middle. CDR3 length: 13 amino acids. The CDR3 is CASSLVSGYGYTF. As DNA, the CDR3 is TGCGCCAGCAGCTTGGTGTCAGGTTATGGCTACACCTTC.

This clone was seen only once. The V call is TRBV7-2, the J call TRBJ2-1; the D gene is possibly TRBD2 (5 bases). Trimming shortened V by 1 base and J by 3 bases, and 13 bases separated the two germline ends. From germline, CDR1 is SGHTA and CDR2 FQGNSA. This CDR3 comprises 16 residues. CDR3 residues: CASSLGVGEGYNEQFF. In DNA, the CDR3 is TGTGCCAGCAGCTTAGGGGTGGGAGAGGGCTACAATGAGCAGTTCTTC. The whole variable domain, filled in from reference TRBV7-2 and TRBJ2-1, reads GAGVSQSPSNKVTEKGKDVELRCDPISGHTALYWYRQSLGQGLEFLIYFQGNSAPDKSGLPSDRFSAERTGGSVSTLTIQRTQQEDSAVYLCASSLGVGEGYNEQFFGPGTRLTVL.

The chain carries TRBV11-2 and TRBJ2-3; 7 nucleotides line up with TRBD2. J lost 2 bases, V lost 1 base, and 3 bases had no gene match. Germline loops: CDR1 SGHAT, CDR2 FQNNGV. CDR3 size: 15 residues. The chain's CDR3 is CASSLGGGPTDTQYF. In nucleotides, the CDR3 is TGTGCCAGCAGCTTAGGGGGAGGGCCCACAGATACGCAGTATTTT.

The V gene is TRBV7-9, the J gene TRBJ1-1; 7 bases are a match to TRBD1. The CDR3 is 19 amino acids. Looked up from germline, CDR1 is SEHNR and CDR2 is FQNEAQ (reference sequence). The J segment lost 0 bases and the V segment lost 5 bases, leaving 18 bases of the junction unmatched. The CDR3 spells CASSHPSYGDRQMNTEAFF. Here the CDR3 DNA reads TGTGCCAGCAGCCACCCCTCCTATGGGGACAGACAGATGAACACTGAAGCTTTCTTT.

This CDR3 is CASSPLAANTGELFF. The CDR3 DNA follows: TGTGCCAGCAGCCCTCTGGCGGCGAACACCGGGGAGCTGTTTTTT. V is TRBV7-8 and J is TRBJ2-2; D unresolved. CDR1 and CDR2 from the germline V gene are SGHVS and FQNEAQ. Trimming took off 5 bases at V and 0 bases at J, with 10 bases between the two ends. CDR3 length equals 15 residues.

The rearrangement uses TRBV4-1 and TRBJ1-6; no definite D call. The CDR3 is made up of 14 amino acids. Trimming stripped 4 bases from V and 8 bases from J, with 12 bases between. Germline assignment: CDR1 MGHRA and CDR2 YSYEKL. CDR3: CASSPRSPHSPLHF. The CDR3 DNA follows: TGCGCCAGCAGCCCGCGGTCCCCTCATTCACCCCTCCACTTT.

V usage is TRBV27 and J usage is TRBJ2-7; D perhaps matches TRBD1 (5 bases). Germline values: CDR1 MNHEY, CDR2 SMNVEV (reference sequence). The CDR3 covers 15 residues. V lost 5 bases, J lost 1 base, and 15 bases lay in between. DNA for the CDR3: TGTGCCAGCAGTCTAGGGGAAGGAAGGTCCTACGAGCAGTACTTC. It encodes CASSLGEGRSYEQYF.

The chain employs TRBV4-2 and TRBJ2-5; no clear D. The CDR3 runs 13 residues. V lost 1 base, J lost 5 bases, and 8 bases lay in between. Germline assignment: CDR1 LGHNA and CDR2 YNFKEQ. This chain's CDR3 is CASSQGIPETQYF. In DNA, the CDR3 is TGTGCCAGCAGCCAAGGAATCCCCGAGACCCAGTACTTC.

The chain is built from TRBV28 and TRBJ2-3, with 9 positions matching TRBD2. The germline CDR1 and CDR2 sequences are MDHEN and SYDVKM. V lost 4 bases, J lost 0 bases, and 11 bases stayed unmatched. The CDR3 spans 18 residues. CDR3 DNA: TGTGCCAGCAGTTCCAGATTAGCGGGGGCGCGCAGCACAGATACGCAGTATTTT. Residues: CASSSRLAGARSTDTQYF.

The chain recombines TRBV18 with TRBJ2-2; no reliable D call. Germline V gene data show CDR1 as KGHSH and CDR2 as LQKENI. Trimming left V 1 base short and J 0 bases short, with 12 bases between. The CDR3 spans 17 residues. This CDR3 reads CASSPRLAPPNTGELFF. For the CDR3, the DNA is TGTGCCAGCTCACCACGTTTAGCCCCACCGAACACCGGGGAGCTGTTTTTT. Complete variable domain (other parts from reference TRBV18 and TRBJ2-2): NAGVMQNPRHLVRRRGQEARLRCSPMKGHSHVYWYRQLPEEGLKFMVYLQKENIIDESGMPKERFSAEFPKEGPSILRIQQVVRGDSAAYFCASSPRLAPPNTGELFFGEGSRLTVL.

This chain connects TRBV6-6 to TRBJ2-5; D not certain. With 6 bases removed from V and 5 bases from J, the gap between germline ends came to 13 bases. CDR1 is MNHNY, CDR2 SVGAGI, per germline (reference sequence). The CDR3 covers 13 residues. For the CDR3, the DNA is TGTGCCAGCAGACTCAGGATAGGGGAGACCCAGTACTTC. It translates to CASRLRIGETQYF.

J is TRBJ1-2 and V is TRBV6-1; no firm D call. The CDR3 is 15 amino acids. Germline V gene sequence: CDR1 MNHNS, CDR2 SASEGT. V was pared by 3 bases and J by 1 base, with 12 bases between. CDR3 sequence reads: CASSDLGLLNYGYTF. The CDR3 DNA follows: TGTGCCAGCAGTGATCTTGGGTTACTTAACTATGGCTACACCTTC.

The chain has TRBV28 and TRBJ1-5; 8 nucleotides agree with TRBD1. Germline loops: CDR1 MDHEN, CDR2 SYDVKM. V lost 5 bases, J lost 2 bases, and 8 bases stayed unmatched. This CDR3 contains 16 residues. The CDR3 loop reads CASSPTTGVGNQPQHF. DNA of the CDR3: TGTGCCAGCAGTCCCACGACAGGGGTTGGCAATCAGCCCCAGCATTTT.

The rearrangement uses TRBV2 and TRBJ2-7; D is ambiguous. This CDR3 is built from 15 residues. Trimming cost V 2 bases and J 0 bases, with 11 bases left between them. The V gene's germline CDR1 is SNHLY and CDR2 FYNNEI. The CDR3 spells CASSEFSGSSYEQYF. The CDR3 DNA is TGTGCCAGCAGTGAATTTTCGGGTAGCTCCTACGAGCAGTACTTC.

The J gene is TRBJ2-7, the V gene TRBV28; the match to TRBD2 covers 8 bases. The CDR3 runs 15 residues. J lost 7 bases, V lost 6 bases, and 14 bases had no gene match. Germline V CDR1 and CDR2: MDHEN, SYDVKM. This chain's CDR3 is CASSVIGAGAGEQYF. Here the CDR3 DNA reads TGTGCCAGCAGCGTTATAGGAGCGGGGGCGGGGGAGCAGTACTTC.

This chain joins TRBV7-9 and TRBJ2-7; 7 bases agree with TRBD1. Germline loops: CDR1 SEHNR, CDR2 FQNEAQ (reference sequence). The CDR3 is 15 residues long. Trimming cost V 5 bases and J 3 bases; bases outside gene matches: 10. The CDR3 is CASSPQQGDIYEQYF. As DNA, the CDR3 is TGTGCCAGCAGCCCCCAGCAGGGGGATATCTACGAGCAGTACTTC.

The rearrangement joins TRBV28 to TRBJ2-2; D call uncertain. The germline V gene encodes CDR1 MDHEN and CDR2 SYDVKM. With 6 bases removed from V and 7 bases from J, the gap between germline ends came to 15 bases. The CDR3 totals 14 residues. The CDR3 DNA reads as TGTGCCAGCAGATCTCTCTTCGAAGGCGGGGAGCTGTTTTTT. Protein product: CASRSLFEGGELFF.

To note about this clone: This sample also contains other DNA sequences that code for the same CDR3. CDR3 sequence reads: CASSLGTGSYEQYF. The CDR3 DNA is TGTGCCAGCAGCTTGGGGACTGGCTCCTACGAGCAGTACTTC. The J gene is TRBJ2-7, the V gene TRBV11-2; perhaps TRBD2 as D (6 bases). Trimming cost V 3 bases and J 0 bases, with 9 bases left between them. This CDR3 is built from 14 residues. Germline V lookup: CDR1 SGHAT, CDR2 FQNNGV.

This chain uses TRBV6-5 with TRBJ1-2, with D unclear. CDR1 is MNHEY, CDR2 SVGAGI, per germline. The CDR3 contains 13 residues. V dropped 3 bases and J dropped 8 bases, with 13 bases sitting between them. The CDR3 DNA reads as TGTGCCAGCAGTTATAGCGGCACCATGGGCTACACCTTC. Its translation is CASSYSGTMGYTF.

In its sample, this clone was seen once. V and J are TRBV28 and TRBJ2-7; TRBD2 is a possible D gene (6 bases). This CDR3 is built from 14 residues. V lost 3 bases to trimming and J lost 4 bases, with 13 bases between them. Per germline, CDR1 MDHEN and CDR2 SYDVKM. CDR3 in DNA: TGTGCCAGCAGTTTGGAGGGGCGGGCGTACGAGCAGTACTTC. It yields the protein CASSLEGRAYEQYF.

This clone has just one count. The chain uses TRBV27 and TRBJ2-2; D is possibly TRBD2 (5 bases). Trimming stripped 3 bases from V and 5 bases from J, with 19 bases between. The CDR3 extends over 17 amino acids. Germline V gives CDR1 MNHEY, CDR2 SMNVEV (reference sequence). Here the CDR3 DNA reads TGTGCCAGCAGTTTTACCCCTCGGAGCGGAGGTACCGGGGAGCTGTTTTTT. It yields the protein CASSFTPRSGGTGELFF.

The J gene is TRBJ2-3, the V gene TRBV5-6, with unresolved D. Trimming took 6 bases from V and 4 from J, leaving 18 bases between them. This CDR3 is 15 amino acids long. Germline V lookup: CDR1 SGHDT, CDR2 YYEEEE. CDR3 sequence: CASNEAYQPADTQYF. In DNA form, the CDR3 reads TGTGCCAGCAACGAGGCCTACCAGCCCGCAGATACGCAGTATTTT.

The chain uses TRBV13 and TRBJ2-1; D may be TRBD2 (5 bases). The CDR3 runs 15 residues. V lost 5 bases to trimming and J lost 4 bases, with 15 bases between them. Germline V gives CDR1 PRHDT, CDR2 FYEKMQ (reference sequence). The CDR3 reads CASSPESGPYNEQFF. In DNA form, the CDR3 reads TGTGCCAGCAGCCCCGAAAGCGGACCTTACAATGAGCAGTTCTTC.

The table lists this clone with a count of one. The CDR3 region has the DNA TGTGCCAGCAGCTCCACTGCTATACTAGCGGGGGGGGGCCCCTACGAGCAGTACTTC. This sequence encodes CASSSTAILAGGGPYEQYF. V and J are TRBV28 and TRBJ2-7, with 13 bases fitting TRBD2. The CDR3 spans 19 residues. Germline CDR1 and CDR2: MDHEN and SYDVKM. The junction had 16 bases not matched to a gene; V was cut back by 6 bases and J by 2 bases.

This clone appeared once. V is TRBV5-1 and J is TRBJ2-1, with 7 bases identical to TRBD1. The CDR3 length is 17 residues. Germline values: CDR1 SGHRS, CDR2 YFSETQ. The trim removed 0 bases at V and 5 bases at J, leaving 11 bases unmatched. CDR3 DNA sequence: TGCGCCAGCAGCTTGGGTTTTCGGGACAGTCCCCACAATGAGCAGTTCTTC. Protein sequence: CASSLGFRDSPHNEQFF. The full variable domain, rest sourced from reference TRBV5-1 and TRBJ2-1, is KAGVTQTPRYLIKTRGQQVTLSCSPISGHRSVSWYQQTPGQGLQFLFEYFSETQRNKGNFPGRFSGRQFSNSRSEMNVSTLELGDSALYLCASSLGFRDSPHNEQFFGPGTRLTVL.

Only a few counts were recorded for this clone. The chain is built from TRBV11-2 and TRBJ2-7, with D perhaps matching TRBD1 (6 bases). The CDR3 is 14 residues long. Trimming cost V 3 bases and J 2 bases, with 11 bases left between them. Germline V gene sequence: CDR1 SGHAT, CDR2 FQNNGV. CDR3 nucleotide sequence: TGTGCCAGCAGCTTGCCCGGACAGCCCTACGAGCAGTACTTC. It yields the protein CASSLPGQPYEQYF. The full variable domain, its missing parts supplied by reference TRBV11-2 and TRBJ2-7, is EAGVAQSPRYKIIEKRQSVAFWCNPISGHATLYWYQQILGQGPKLLIQFQNNGVVDDSQLPKDRFSAERLKGVDSTLKIQPAKLEDSAVYLCASSLPGQPYEQYFGPGTRLTVT.